These T cell receptor beta chains were read from a single sample in a study of vaccination effects on CD4 cells after COVID-19. These TCRs are of unknown antigen specificity. Only in-frame clones appear in the TCRdb table, and some are missing; sequencing was by immunoSEQ multiplex PCR. The table has 40,000 or so clones, under 80% seen once. This specimen consisted of CD4+ T cells from PBMCs cultured with a peptide pool, obtained before COVID-19 vaccination. The receptors originated from a human donor who had a prior SARS-CoV-2 infection. Each CDR3 is given with its conserved first and last residue. A D gene is named only where the DNA matches it firmly. Clone size is not always given. Where it is, it says once, few, many or a class for expanded clones.

TRBJ1-6 | TRBD1 | few | TRBV27 | TGTGCCAGCAGTGCTTTTCGGGACAGCCCTAATTCACCCCTCCACTTT | CASSAFRDSPNSPLHF
TRBJ2-2 | TRBD2 | . | TRBV2 | TGTGCCAGCAGTGGGACTAGCGGGAGTACTGGCACCGGGGAGCTGTTTTTT | CASSGTSGSTGTGELFF
TRBJ1-4 | . | . | TRBV11-3 | TGTGCCAGCAGCCGCCTCCGGTGGGAAAAACTGTTTTTT | CASSRLRWEKLFF
TRBJ1-3 | . | . | TRBV21-1 | TGTGCCAGCAGCAAAACCCCACGTCCTGGAAACACCATATATTTT | CASSKTPRPGNTIYF
TRBJ2-7 | TRBD2 | . | TRBV5-1 | TGCGCCAGCAGCCGGGGGACTAGCGGGACACAGACCTACGAGCAGTACTTC | CASSRGTSGTQTYEQYF
TRBJ1-2 | . | . | TRBV5-1 | TGCGCCAGCAGCTTGGCGGGGGTAGGGGGCTACACCTTC | CASSLAGVGGYTF
TRBJ1-5 | . | once | TRBV5-6 | TGTGCCAGCAGCTTAGGCAATCAGCCCCAGCATTTT | CASSLGNQPQHF
TRBJ1-1 | . | . | TRBV15 | TGTGCCACCAGCAGAGATGGCCTCAGGGGCACTGAAGCTTTCTTT | CATSRDGLRGTEAFF
TRBJ2-3 | . | . | TRBV2 | TGTGCCAGCAGACCCGGACACGGACGTGGGCAGTATTTT | CASRPGHGRGQYF
TRBJ1-1 | . | few | TRBV19 | TGTGCCAGTAGTCCCTCGGGGTCGAACACTGAAGCTTTCTTT | CASSPSGSNTEAFF
TRBJ1-1 | . | few | TRBV27 | TGTGCCAGCAGTTTATGGCGGAGGCGGGGGGATCGGGGCACTGAAGCTTTCTTT | CASSLWRRRGDRGTEAFF
TRBJ2-7 | . | . | TRBV7-8 | TGTGCCAGCAGCTCCAATACAGGGAGCTACGAGCAGTACTTC | CASSSNTGSYEQYF
TRBJ1-1 | . | . | TRBV23-1 | TGCGCCAGCAGTCAATCTGCGGACCGCCTGAACACTGAAGCTTTCTTT | CASSQSADRLNTEAFF
TRBJ2-5 | . | . | TRBV4-3 | TGCGCCAGCAGCCAAGGGGTCGGGAGAGAGACCCAGTACTTC | CASSQGVGRETQYF
TRBJ1-4 | TRBD1 | . | TRBV4-1 | TGCGCCAGCAGCCCTCCGGGACAGGGGGGTGAAAAACTGTTTTTT | CASSPPGQGGEKLFF
TRBJ2-1 | . | . | TRBV7-3 | TGTGCCAGCAGCTTAAGTGTAGCGGAATACAATGAGCAGTTCTTC | CASSLSVAEYNEQFF
TRBJ2-7 | TRBD1 | . | TRBV11-3 | TGTGCCAGCCGTGGGACAGGGCCTTACGAGCAGTACTTC | CASRGTGPYEQYF
TRBJ2-1 | TRBD2 | . | TRBV19 | TGTGCCAGTAGTCCGAGAAGCGGGAGTTTAAATGAGCAGTTCTTC | CASSPRSGSLNEQFF
TRBJ2-5 | . | . | TRBV10-2 | TGCGCCAGCAGTGCTACGACTAGCCAAGAGACCCAGTACTTC | CASSATTSQETQYF
TRBJ1-1 | . | . | TRBV7-9 | TGTGCCAGCAGCTTAGAAGGGGGGGGGATTGTAGCTTTCTTT | CASSLEGGGIVAFF
TRBJ2-7 | TRBD1 | few | TRBV27 | TGTGCCAGCAGTTCACCGGGACAGAGGGGAACCTACGAGCAGTACTTC | CASSSPGQRGTYEQYF
TRBJ2-7 | TRBD1 | . | TRBV11-3 | TGTGCCAGCAGCTTATCGGGACAGGGGGCACTCAAATCCTACGAGCAGTACTTC | CASSLSGQGALKSYEQYF
TRBJ2-3 | . | . | TRBV20-1 | TGCAGTGCTAGTCACGGGAGTTGGGATACGCAGTATTTT | CSASHGSWDTQYF
TRBJ2-7 | . | . | TRBV18 | TGTGCCAGCAGTAAGGGTAACGAGCAGTACTTC | CASSKGNEQYF
TRBJ2-5 | . | . | TRBV3-1/TRBV3-2 | TGTGCCAGCAGGGACAAGTCTATGGAGACCCAGTACTTC | CASRDKSMETQYF
TRBJ1-2 | TRBD1 | . | TRBV19 | TGTGCCAGTATTAAATCTCGGGACAGGGGGTGGCATGGCTACACCTTC | CASIKSRDRGWHGYTF
TRBJ2-3 | . | . | TRBV20-1 | TGCAGTGCTAGTTGGGGTTCTAGCACAGATACGCAGTATTTT | CSASWGSSTDTQYF
TRBJ2-5 | . | . | TRBV5-6 | TGTGCCAGCAGCCCCGGTGTTGGTAGCTGGGAGACCCAGTACTTC | CASSPGVGSWETQYF
TRBJ2-5 | . | . | TRBV7-3 | TGTGCCAGCAGCTTGACAGATGAAGAGACCCAGTACTTC | CASSLTDEETQYF
TRBJ2-7 | . | few | TRBV9 | TGTGCCAGCAGCGTAGGGGTTGCGCCCTACGAGCAGTACTTC | CASSVGVAPYEQYF
TRBJ1-4 | TRBD1 | . | TRBV19 | TGTGCCAGTAGTATTGGCCGAGGAGGGGGCAGAACTAATGAAAAACTGTTTTTT | CASSIGRGGGRTNEKLFF
TRBJ1-1 | . | . | TRBV29-1 | TGCAGCGTTGCGCAGGGAGGTGACACTGAAGCTTTCTTT | CSVAQGGDTEAFF
TRBJ2-1 | TRBD2 | . | TRBV9 | TGTGCCAGCAGCGTAAACCCGGGACTAGCCGGTCGGGGTGAGCAGTTCTTC | CASSVNPGLAGRGEQFF
TRBJ1-4 | . | once | TRBV2 | TGTGCCAGCTTTCGCGGGCAAGTGACAGGAGAAAAACTGTTTTTT | CASFRGQVTGEKLFF
TRBJ2-3 | . | . | TRBV5-1 | TGCGCCAGCAGCTTGGAACAGTCCACAGATACGCAGTATTTT | CASSLEQSTDTQYF
TRBJ1-4 | . | . | TRBV4-1 | TGCGCCAGCAGCCAAGTCCCCCTCTCTGTCCTTCCTAATGAAAAACTGTTTTTT | CASSQVPLSVLPNEKLFF
TRBJ2-2 | . | . | TRBV14 | TGTGCCAGCAGCCAAGTATTGGGTGTTAATCCCGGGGAGCTGTTTTTT | CASSQVLGVNPGELFF
TRBJ1-1 | TRBD1 | . | TRBV18 | TGTGCCAGCTCACCCGAGGGGGCGAACACTGAAGCTTTCTTT | CASSPEGANTEAFF
TRBJ2-2 | . | . | TRBV5-1 | TGCGCCAGCAGCGGGCAGTCGAACACCGGGGAGCTGTTTTTT | CASSGQSNTGELFF
TRBJ1-2 | . | few | TRBV3-1/TRBV3-2 | TGTGCCAGCAGCCACGTCGGATCTGGCTACACCTTC | CASSHVGSGYTF
TRBJ2-1 | TRBD2 | . | TRBV7-2 | TGTGCCAGCAACGCGGGACTAGCTCACAATGAGCAGTTCTTC | CASNAGLAHNEQFF
TRBJ1-1 | . | few | TRBV15 | TGTGCCACCAGCAGGGTCAGGGACAACACTGAAGCTTTCTTT | CATSRVRDNTEAFF
TRBJ1-2 | TRBD1 | . | TRBV5-1 | TGCGCCAGCAGCTTGGGGTCCGGGACAGGGGATGGCTACACCTTC | CASSLGSGTGDGYTF
TRBJ1-4 | TRBD1 | . | TRBV5-1 | TGCGCCAGCAGCGTTGGACAGGGCGGGGAAAAACTGTTTTTT | CASSVGQGGEKLFF
TRBJ2-2 | . | . | TRBV4-1 | TGCGCCAGCAGCCGACTTGGGACGAACACCGGGGAGCTGTTTTTT | CASSRLGTNTGELFF
TRBJ2-1 | TRBD2 | few | TRBV4-3 | TGCGCCAGCAGCCAAGATAGACTAGCGGGGAACAATGAGCAGTTCTTC | CASSQDRLAGNNEQFF
TRBJ2-2 | . | few | TRBV9 | TGTGCCAGCAGCTTATACAGGGTCCCCGGGGAGCTGTTTTTT | CASSLYRVPGELFF
TRBJ2-7 | TRBD2 | . | TRBV3-1/TRBV3-2 | TGTGCCAGCAGCCAAGACCTCCGACTAGCAGAGACCTACGAGCAGTACTTC | CASSQDLRLAETYEQYF
TRBJ2-7 | . | . | TRBV6-5 | TGTGCCAGCAGTATAGTAAGTGACGGAATCTACGAGCAGTACTTC | CASSIVSDGIYEQYF
TRBJ1-6 | . | . | TRBV3-1/TRBV3-2 | TGTGCCAGCAGCCAAGGTCAAGGGGGGTGGAATAATTCACCCCTCCACTTT | CASSQGQGGWNNSPLHF
TRBJ2-2 | TRBD2 | few | TRBV4-1 | TGCGCCAGCAGCCAACCATTAGCGGGGGACACCGGGGAGCTGTTTTTT | CASSQPLAGDTGELFF
TRBJ1-3 | . | . | TRBV5-1 | TGCGCCAACCTTTTTTATACCCGCTCTGGAAACACCATATATTTT | CANLFYTRSGNTIYF
TRBJ1-5 | . | . | TRBV12-5 | TGTGCTAGTGGTTTGGGGGGTCAGCCCCAGCATTTT | CASGLGGQPQHF
TRBJ2-2 | . | few | TRBV5-1 | TGCGCCAGCAGCTTAGGGGGTCCCACCGGGGAGCTGTTTTTT | CASSLGGPTGELFF
TRBJ1-4 | . | . | TRBV2 | TGTGCCAGCAGTGAATTCAATGAAAAACTGTTTTTT | CASSEFNEKLFF